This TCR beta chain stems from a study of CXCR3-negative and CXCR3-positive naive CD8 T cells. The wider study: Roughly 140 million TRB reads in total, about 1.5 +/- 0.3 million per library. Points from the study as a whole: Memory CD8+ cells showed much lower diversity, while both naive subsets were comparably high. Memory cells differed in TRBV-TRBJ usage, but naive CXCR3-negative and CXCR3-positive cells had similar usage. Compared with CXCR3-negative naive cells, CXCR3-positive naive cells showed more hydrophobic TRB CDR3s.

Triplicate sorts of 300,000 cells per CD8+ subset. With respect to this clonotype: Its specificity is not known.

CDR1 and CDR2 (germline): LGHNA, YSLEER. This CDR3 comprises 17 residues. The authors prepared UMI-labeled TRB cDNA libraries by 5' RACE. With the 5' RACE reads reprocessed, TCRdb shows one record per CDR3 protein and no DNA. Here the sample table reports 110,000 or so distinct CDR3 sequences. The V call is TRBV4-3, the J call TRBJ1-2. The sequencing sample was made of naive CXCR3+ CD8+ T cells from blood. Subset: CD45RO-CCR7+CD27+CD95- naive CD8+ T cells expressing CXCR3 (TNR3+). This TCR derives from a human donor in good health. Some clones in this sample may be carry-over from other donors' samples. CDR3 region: CASSQEGRALANYGYTF.